The 14 T cell receptor beta chains in this list originate from one sample, sequenced in a study of T cells after yellow fever vaccination. TCRdb reprocessed the 5' RACE reads via MiXCR and lists one record per CDR3 protein. The sample holds 65,000 to 90,000 distinct CDR3 sequences; about an eighth are singletons and the top ten take 20% to 25%. Here the sequenced sample was CD8+ T cells not binding an NS4B(214-222) dextramer, sorted from PBMCs, taken less than 25 days after the first yellow fever vaccination. Every receptor here comes from a man between 18 and 35 years old who received the YFV17D yellow fever vaccine.

The chain combines TRBV12-3 or TRBV12-4 with TRBJ2-6; D is ambiguous. CDR3 size: 15 residues. Trimming removed 6 bases at V and 3 bases at J, with 12 bases between. The CDR3 loop reads CASRDPGYGANVLTF. The CDR3 DNA sequence: TGTGCCAGCAGAGATCCAGGCTATGGGGCCAACGTCCTGACTTTC.

This sequence joins TRBV20-1 and TRBJ2-3; D might be TRBD1 (6 bases). Germline values: CDR1 DFQATT, CDR2 SNEGSKA (reference sequence). The CDR3 loop spans 16 amino acids. Trimming cost V 0 bases and J 5 bases, with 18 bases left between them. The CDR3 spells CSARDWSEGVGDTQYF. The CDR3 region has the DNA TGCAGTGCTAGAGATTGGTCTGAGGGGGTGGGAGATACGCAGTATTTT.

Only a few counts were recorded for this clonotype. The CDR3 sequence: CASSDLRLGGSGYTF. CDR3 nucleotide sequence: TGTGCCAGCAGCGATTTGAGGCTCGGGGGTTCCGGCTACACCTTC. This sequence joins TRBV6-2 or TRBV6-3 and TRBJ1-2, with a tentative D call TRBD1 (5 bases). Germline V gene sequence: CDR1 MNHEY, CDR2 SVGEGT. Trimming removed 6 bases from V and 8 bases from J, with 22 bases in between. The CDR3 covers 15 residues.

V is TRBV5-1 and J is TRBJ2-5, with a tentative D call TRBD2 (6 bases). Germline V CDR1 and CDR2: SGHRS, YFSETQ. Trimming took off 4 bases at V and 1 base at J, with 11 bases between the two ends. This CDR3 has 14 amino acids. This chain's CDR3 is CASSPVGGQETQYF. The CDR3 DNA sequence: TGCGCCAGCAGCCCCGTCGGGGGCCAAGAGACCCAGTACTTC.

This clonotype turned up a few times. The chain combines TRBV6-2 or TRBV6-3 with TRBJ2-2; TRBD2 matches at 8 bases. J lost 3 bases, V lost 5 bases, and 11 bases had no gene match. Germline loops: CDR1 MNHEY, CDR2 SVGEGT. CDR3 length: 17 amino acids. CDR3 region: CASSPPTRGGDTGELFF. In DNA, the CDR3 is TGTGCCAGCAGTCCGCCGACCCGGGGGGGCGACACCGGGGAGCTGTTTTTT.

The V and J genes are TRBV4-3 and TRBJ2-2, with unresolved D. Germline V gene sequence: CDR1 LGHNA, CDR2 YSLEER. The V gene lost 1 base and the J gene lost 3 bases, with 9 bases spanning the gap. CDR3 size: 15 residues. In DNA, the CDR3 is TGCGCCAGCAGCCAAGGTTGGCCGGACACCGGGGAGCTGTTTTTT. Protein product: CASSQGWPDTGELFF.

The chain combines TRBV3-1 with TRBJ2-1, with D uncertain. The CDR3 runs 18 residues. The V gene's germline CDR1 is LGHDT and CDR2 YNNKEL (reference sequence). V lost 0 bases and J 0 bases, leaving 15 bases between the germline ends. The CDR3, as DNA: TGTGCCAGCAGCCAAGATCCACTGGATCGGCTCTCCTACAATGAGCAGTTCTTC. It is translated as CASSQDPLDRLSYNEQFF.

The table lists this clonotype with a few counts. The chain joins TRBV29-1 to TRBJ1-1, with TRBD1 matching 9 bases. Unmatched junction bases numbered 4, after V lost 3 bases and J lost 5 bases. CDR3 length: 13 amino acids. From germline, CDR1 is SQVTM and CDR2 ANQGSEA. CDR3 loop: CSVEGQGYTEAFF. The CDR3 DNA sequence: TGCAGCGTTGAGGGACAGGGATATACTGAAGCTTTCTTT.

The rearrangement links TRBV29-1 to TRBJ1-5; 7 bases line up with TRBD1. Germline V gives CDR1 SQVTM, CDR2 ANQGSEA. The CDR3 runs 14 residues. V shed 1 base, J shed 5 bases, and the junction held 5 bases outside the gene matches. The CDR3 nucleotides read TGCAGCGTTGAAGTAGGCAGGGGGGATCAGCCCCAGCATTTT. The encoded protein is CSVEVGRGDQPQHF.

This clonotype has at least ten counts. V usage is TRBV6-2 or TRBV6-3 and J usage is TRBJ2-1; D is possibly TRBD1 (6 bases). Trimming took 4 bases from V and 7 from J, leaving 20 bases between them. Germline V gene sequence: CDR1 MNHEY, CDR2 SVGEGT. The CDR3 totals 16 residues. For the CDR3, the DNA is TGTGCCAGCAGTTCCCCATTTGGGGGCTCGGGAAATGAGCAGTTCTTC. Translated, it gives CASSSPFGGSGNEQFF.

This clonotype was counted between two and nine times. The chain recombines TRBV5-5 with TRBJ2-1; 10 nucleotides align to TRBD2. V was clipped by 3 bases and J by 6 bases; unmatched bases: 12. The germline gives CDR1 SGHKS, CDR2 YYEKEE (reference sequence). CDR3 size: 17 residues. In DNA form, the CDR3 reads TGTGCCAGCAGCTGGACTGATAGCGGGGGGTTTCTCAATGAGCAGTTCTTC. It yields the protein CASSWTDSGGFLNEQFF.

The rearrangement joins TRBV27 to TRBJ2-5, with 12 bases identical to TRBD2. The V segment lost 8 bases and the J segment 2 bases; nucleotides outside the gene matches: 9. Per germline, CDR1 MNHEY and CDR2 SMNVEV (reference sequence). The CDR3 runs to 16 residues. The CDR3 is CASFTGTSGQQETQYF. The CDR3 DNA reads as TGTGCCAGCTTTACCGGGACTAGCGGGCAACAAGAGACCCAGTACTTC.

The rearrangement links TRBV7-6 to TRBJ2-7; tentatively, D is TRBD1 (5 bases). The CDR3 is 15 amino acids. Trimming took off 0 bases at V and 4 bases at J, with 13 bases between the two ends. Germline CDR1 reads SGHVS; CDR2 reads FNYEAQ. The CDR3 loop is CASSLATGPLYEQYF. In DNA, the CDR3 is TGTGCCAGCAGCTTAGCAACAGGCCCCCTGTACGAGCAGTACTTC. The whole variable domain, filled in from reference TRBV7-6 and TRBJ2-7, reads GAGVSQSPRYKVTKRGQDVALRCDPISGHVSLYWYRQALGQGPEFLTYFNYEAQQDKSGLPNDRFSAERPEGSISTLTIQRTEQRDSAMYRCASSLATGPLYEQYFGPGTRLTVT.

This clonotype was observed a handful of times. V and J are TRBV6-2 or TRBV6-3 and TRBJ1-4; a weak D match, TRBD1 (5 bases). CDR1 and CDR2 (germline): MNHEY, SVGEGT. The CDR3 runs 15 residues. The V and J ends lost 5 bases and 0 bases respectively, with 10 bases between them. The CDR3 coding sequence is TGTGCCAGCAGTGGATACAGGTCAACTAATGAAAAACTGTTTTTT. Translated, it gives CASSGYRSTNEKLFF.